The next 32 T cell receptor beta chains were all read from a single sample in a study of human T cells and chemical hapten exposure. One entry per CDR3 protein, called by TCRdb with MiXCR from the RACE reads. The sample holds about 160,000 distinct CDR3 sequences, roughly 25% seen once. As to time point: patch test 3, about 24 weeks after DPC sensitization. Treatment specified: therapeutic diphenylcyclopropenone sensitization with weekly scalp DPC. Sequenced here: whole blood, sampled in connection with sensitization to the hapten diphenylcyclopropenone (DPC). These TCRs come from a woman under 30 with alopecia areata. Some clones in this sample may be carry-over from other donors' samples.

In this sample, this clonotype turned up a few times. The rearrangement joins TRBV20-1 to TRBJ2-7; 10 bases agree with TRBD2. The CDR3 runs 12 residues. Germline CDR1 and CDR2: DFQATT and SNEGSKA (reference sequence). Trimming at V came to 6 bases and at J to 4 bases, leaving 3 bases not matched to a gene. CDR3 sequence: CSAGLADYEQYF. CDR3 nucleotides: TGCAGTGCCGGACTAGCGGATTACGAGCAGTACTTC.

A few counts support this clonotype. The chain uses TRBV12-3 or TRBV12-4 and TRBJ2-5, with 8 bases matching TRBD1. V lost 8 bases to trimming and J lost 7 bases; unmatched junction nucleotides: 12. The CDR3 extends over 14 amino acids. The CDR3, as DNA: TGTGCCAGCCAACCAGGGGGCCCTCCGGGGACCCAGTACTTC. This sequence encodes CASQPGGPPGTQYF.

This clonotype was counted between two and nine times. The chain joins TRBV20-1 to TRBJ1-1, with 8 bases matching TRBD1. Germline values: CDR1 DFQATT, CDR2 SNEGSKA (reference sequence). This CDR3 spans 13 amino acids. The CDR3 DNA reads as TGCAGCGCACTGATCGACAGGGGCACTGAAGCTTTCTTT. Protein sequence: CSALIDRGTEAFF.

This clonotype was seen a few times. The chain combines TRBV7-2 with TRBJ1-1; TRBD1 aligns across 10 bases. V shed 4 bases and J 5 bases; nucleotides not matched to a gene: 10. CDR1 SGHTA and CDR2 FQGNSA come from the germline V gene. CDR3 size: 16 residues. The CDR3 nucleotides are TGTGCCAGCAGCTCCTCGGCTGACAGGGGGCGTACTGAAGCTTTCTTT. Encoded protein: CASSSSADRGRTEAFF.

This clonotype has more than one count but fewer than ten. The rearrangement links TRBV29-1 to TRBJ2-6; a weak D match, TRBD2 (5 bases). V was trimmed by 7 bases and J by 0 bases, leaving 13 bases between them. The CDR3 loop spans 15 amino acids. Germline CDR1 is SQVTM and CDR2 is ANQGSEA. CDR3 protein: CSAGYLNSGANVLTF. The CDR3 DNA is TGCAGCGCGGGGTATCTTAACTCTGGGGCCAACGTCCTGACTTTC.

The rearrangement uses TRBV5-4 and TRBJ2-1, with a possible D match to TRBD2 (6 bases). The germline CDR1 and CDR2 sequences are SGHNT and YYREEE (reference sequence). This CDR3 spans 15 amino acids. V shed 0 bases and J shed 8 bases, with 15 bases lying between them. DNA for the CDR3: TGTGCCAGCAGCTTGGGACTAGAGAAGTGGGATGAGCAGTTCTTC. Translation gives CASSLGLEKWDEQFF.

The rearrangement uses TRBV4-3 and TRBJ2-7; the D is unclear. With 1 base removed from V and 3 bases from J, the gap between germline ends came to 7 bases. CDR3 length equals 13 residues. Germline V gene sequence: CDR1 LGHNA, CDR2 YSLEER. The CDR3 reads CASSQGGGYEQYF. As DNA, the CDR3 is TGCGCCAGCAGCCAAGGTGGCGGCTACGAGCAGTACTTC.

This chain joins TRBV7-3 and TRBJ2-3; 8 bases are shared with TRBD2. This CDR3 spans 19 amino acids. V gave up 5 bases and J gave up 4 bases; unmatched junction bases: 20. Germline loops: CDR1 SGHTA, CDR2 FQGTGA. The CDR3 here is CASSPRARGRHVGADTQYF. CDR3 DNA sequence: TGTGCCAGCAGCCCGCGCGCTCGCGGGAGGCACGTCGGGGCAGATACGCAGTATTTT. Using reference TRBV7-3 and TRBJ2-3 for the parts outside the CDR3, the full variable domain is GAGVSQTPSNKVTEKGKYVELRCDPISGHTALYWYRQSLGQGPEFLIYFQGTGAADDSGLPNDRFFAVRPEGSVSTLKIQRTERGDSAVYLCASSPRARGRHVGADTQYFGPGTRLTVL.

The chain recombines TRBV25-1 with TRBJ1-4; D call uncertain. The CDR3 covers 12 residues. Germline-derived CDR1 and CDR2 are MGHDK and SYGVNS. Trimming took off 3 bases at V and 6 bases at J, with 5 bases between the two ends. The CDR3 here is CASSDGDEKLFF. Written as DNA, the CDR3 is TGTGCCAGCAGTGATGGGGATGAAAAACTGTTTTTT. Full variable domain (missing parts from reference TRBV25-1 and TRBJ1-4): EADIYQTPRYLVIGTGKKITLECSQTMGHDKMYWYQQDPGMELHLIHYSYGVNSTEKGDLSSESTVSRIRTEHFPLTLESARPSHTSQYLCASSDGDEKLFFGSGTQLSVL.

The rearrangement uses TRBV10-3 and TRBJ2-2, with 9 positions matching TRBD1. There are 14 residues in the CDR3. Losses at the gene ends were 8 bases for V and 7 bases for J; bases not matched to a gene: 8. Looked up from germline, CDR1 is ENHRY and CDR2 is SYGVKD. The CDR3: CAIGEQGAFGELFF. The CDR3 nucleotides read TGTGCCATCGGAGAACAGGGGGCGTTCGGGGAGCTGTTTTTT.

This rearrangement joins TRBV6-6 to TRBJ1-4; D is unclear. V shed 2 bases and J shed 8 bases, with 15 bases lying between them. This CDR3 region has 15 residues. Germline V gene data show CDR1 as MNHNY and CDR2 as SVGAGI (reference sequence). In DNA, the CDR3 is TGTGCCAGCAGTTACCCAACAGAGGTGGGGGAAAAACTGTTTTTT. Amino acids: CASSYPTEVGEKLFF.

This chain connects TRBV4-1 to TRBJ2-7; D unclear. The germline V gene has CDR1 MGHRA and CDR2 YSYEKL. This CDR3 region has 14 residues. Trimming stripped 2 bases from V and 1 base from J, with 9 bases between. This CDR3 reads CASSQIVYSYEQYF. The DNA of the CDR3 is TGCGCCAGCAGCCAAATTGTCTATTCCTACGAGCAGTACTTC.

CDR3 coding DNA: TGTGCCAGCAGTTTAAGAGGGGGCGGGAATCAGCCCCAGCATTTT. Encoded protein: CASSLRGGGNQPQHF. This chain joins TRBV27 and TRBJ1-5; 7 bases match TRBD1. CDR3 size: 15 residues. Germline assignment: CDR1 MNHEY and CDR2 SMNVEV (reference sequence). The ends lost 2 bases at V and 4 bases at J; junction bases unmatched: 5.

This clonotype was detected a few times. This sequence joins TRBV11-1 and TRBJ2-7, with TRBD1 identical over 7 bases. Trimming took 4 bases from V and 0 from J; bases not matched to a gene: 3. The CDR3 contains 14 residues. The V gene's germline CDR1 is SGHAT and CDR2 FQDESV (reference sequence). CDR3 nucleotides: TGTGCCAGCAGCTCGGGACAGAGCTCCTACGAGCAGTACTTC. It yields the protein CASSSGQSSYEQYF.

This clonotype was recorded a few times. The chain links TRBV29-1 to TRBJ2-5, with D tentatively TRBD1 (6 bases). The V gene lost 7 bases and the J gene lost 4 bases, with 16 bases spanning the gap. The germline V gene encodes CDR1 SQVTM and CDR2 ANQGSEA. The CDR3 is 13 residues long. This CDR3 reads CSAWGQSGETQYF. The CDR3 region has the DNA TGCAGCGCCTGGGGACAAAGCGGAGAGACCCAGTACTTC.

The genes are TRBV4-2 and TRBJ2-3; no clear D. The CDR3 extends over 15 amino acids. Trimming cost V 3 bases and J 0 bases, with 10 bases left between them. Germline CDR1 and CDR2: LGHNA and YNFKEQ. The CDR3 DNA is TGTGCCAGCAGCCAGACCGAGATTAGCACAGATACGCAGTATTTT. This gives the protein CASSQTEISTDTQYF.

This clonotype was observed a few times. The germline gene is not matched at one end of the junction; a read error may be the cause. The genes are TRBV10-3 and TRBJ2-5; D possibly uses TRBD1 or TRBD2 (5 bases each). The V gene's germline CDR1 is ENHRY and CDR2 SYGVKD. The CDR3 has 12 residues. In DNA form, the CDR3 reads TGTGCCATCAGTGAGTCGAAGGGACCGGGAAGCTTC. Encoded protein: CAISESKGPGSF.

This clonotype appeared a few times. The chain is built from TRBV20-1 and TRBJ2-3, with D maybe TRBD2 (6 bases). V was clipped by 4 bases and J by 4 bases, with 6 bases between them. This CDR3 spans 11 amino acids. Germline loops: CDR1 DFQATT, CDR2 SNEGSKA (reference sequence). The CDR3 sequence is CSATSADTQYF. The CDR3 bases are TGCAGTGCTACTAGCGCAGATACGCAGTATTTT.

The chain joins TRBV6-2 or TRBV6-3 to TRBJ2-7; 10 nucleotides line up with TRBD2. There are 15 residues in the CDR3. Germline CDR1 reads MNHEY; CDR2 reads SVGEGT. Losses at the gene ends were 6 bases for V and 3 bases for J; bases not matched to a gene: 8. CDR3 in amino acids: CASSSGLAYDYEQYF. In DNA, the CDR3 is TGTGCCAGCAGCTCGGGACTAGCGTACGACTACGAGCAGTACTTC.

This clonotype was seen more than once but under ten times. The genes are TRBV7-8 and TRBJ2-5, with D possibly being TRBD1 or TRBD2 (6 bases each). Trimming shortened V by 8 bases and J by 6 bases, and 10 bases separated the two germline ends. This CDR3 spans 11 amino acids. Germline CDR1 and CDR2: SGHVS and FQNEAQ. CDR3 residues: CASQGRQTQYF. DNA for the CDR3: TGTGCCAGCCAGGGGAGGCAGACCCAGTACTTC.

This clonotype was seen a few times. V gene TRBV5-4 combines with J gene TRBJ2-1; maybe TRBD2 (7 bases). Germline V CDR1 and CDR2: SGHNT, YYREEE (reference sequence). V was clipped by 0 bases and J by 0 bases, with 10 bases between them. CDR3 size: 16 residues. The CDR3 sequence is CASSLGRGASYNEQFF. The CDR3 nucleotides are TGTGCCAGCAGCTTGGGTCGGGGGGCCTCCTACAATGAGCAGTTCTTC.

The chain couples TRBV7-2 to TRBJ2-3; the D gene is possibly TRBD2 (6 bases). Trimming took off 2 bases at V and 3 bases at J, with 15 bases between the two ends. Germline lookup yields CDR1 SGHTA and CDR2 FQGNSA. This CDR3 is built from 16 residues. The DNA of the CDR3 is TGTGCCAGCAGCTTACATGGGCGGGGCCAGACAGATACGCAGTATTTT. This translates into CASSLHGRGQTDTQYF. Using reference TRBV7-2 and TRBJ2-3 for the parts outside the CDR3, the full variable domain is GAGVSQSPSNKVTEKGKDVELRCDPISGHTALYWYRQSLGQGLEFLIYFQGNSAPDKSGLPSDRFSAERTGGSVSTLTIQRTQQEDSAVYLCASSLHGRGQTDTQYFGPGTRLTVL.

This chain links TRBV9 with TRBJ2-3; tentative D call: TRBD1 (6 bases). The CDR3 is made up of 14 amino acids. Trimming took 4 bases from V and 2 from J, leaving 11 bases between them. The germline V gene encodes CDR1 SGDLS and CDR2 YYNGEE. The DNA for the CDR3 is TGTGCCAGCAGCTTCCGACAGGTCACAGATACGCAGTATTTT. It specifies CASSFRQVTDTQYF.

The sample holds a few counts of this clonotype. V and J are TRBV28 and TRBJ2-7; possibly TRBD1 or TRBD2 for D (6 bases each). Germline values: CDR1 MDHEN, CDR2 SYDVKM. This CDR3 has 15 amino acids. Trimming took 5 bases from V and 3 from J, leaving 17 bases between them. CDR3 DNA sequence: TGTGCCAGCAGTCCCGGCGGGACACAAGGCTACGAGCAGTACTTC. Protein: CASSPGGTQGYEQYF.

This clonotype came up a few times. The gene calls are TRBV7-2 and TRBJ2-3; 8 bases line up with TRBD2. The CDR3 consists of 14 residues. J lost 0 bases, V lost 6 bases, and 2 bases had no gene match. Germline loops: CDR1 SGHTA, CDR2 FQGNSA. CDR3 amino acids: CASRIAGSTDTQYF. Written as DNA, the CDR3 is TGTGCCAGCAGAATAGCGGGAAGCACAGATACGCAGTATTTT. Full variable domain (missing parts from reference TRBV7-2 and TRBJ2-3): GAGVSQSPSNKVTEKGKDVELRCDPISGHTALYWYRQSLGQGLEFLIYFQGNSAPDKSGLPSDRFSAERTGGSVSTLTIQRTQQEDSAVYLCASRIAGSTDTQYFGPGTRLTVL.

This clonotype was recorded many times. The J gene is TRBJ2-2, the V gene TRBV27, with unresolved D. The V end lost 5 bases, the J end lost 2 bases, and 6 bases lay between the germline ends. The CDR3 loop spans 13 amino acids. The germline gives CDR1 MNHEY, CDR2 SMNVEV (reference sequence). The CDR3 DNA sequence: TGTGCCAGCAGTGCCATAAACACCGGGGAGCTGTTTTTT. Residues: CASSAINTGELFF.

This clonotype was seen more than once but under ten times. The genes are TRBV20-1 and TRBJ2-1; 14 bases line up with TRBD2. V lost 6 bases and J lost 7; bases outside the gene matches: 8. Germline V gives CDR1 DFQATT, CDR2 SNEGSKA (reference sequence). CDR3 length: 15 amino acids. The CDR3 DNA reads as TGCAGTGCGAGGGGACTAGCGGGAGCGTATAATGAGCAGTTCTTC. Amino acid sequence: CSARGLAGAYNEQFF.

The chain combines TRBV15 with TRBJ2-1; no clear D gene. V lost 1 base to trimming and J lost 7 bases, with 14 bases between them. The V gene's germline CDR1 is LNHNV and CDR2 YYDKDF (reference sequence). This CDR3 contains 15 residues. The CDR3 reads CATSRGGLLGNEQFF. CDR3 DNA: TGTGCCACCAGCAGAGGTGGGCTATTGGGGAATGAGCAGTTCTTC.

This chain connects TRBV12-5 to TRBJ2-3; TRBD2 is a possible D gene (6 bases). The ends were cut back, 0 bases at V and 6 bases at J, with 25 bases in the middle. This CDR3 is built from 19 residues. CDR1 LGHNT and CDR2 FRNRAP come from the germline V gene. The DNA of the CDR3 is TGTGCTAGTGGTTTGGTACTCGACGGAGGAGGGTGGGGTTTGGATACGCAGTATTTT. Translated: CASGLVLDGGGWGLDTQYF.

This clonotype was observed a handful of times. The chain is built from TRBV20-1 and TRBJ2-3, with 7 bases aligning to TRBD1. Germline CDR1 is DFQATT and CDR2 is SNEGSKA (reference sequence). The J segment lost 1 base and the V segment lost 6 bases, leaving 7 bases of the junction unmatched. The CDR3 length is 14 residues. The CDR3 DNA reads TGCAGTGCCGCACAACAGGGGCGCACAGATACGCAGTATTTT. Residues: CSAAQQGRTDTQYF.

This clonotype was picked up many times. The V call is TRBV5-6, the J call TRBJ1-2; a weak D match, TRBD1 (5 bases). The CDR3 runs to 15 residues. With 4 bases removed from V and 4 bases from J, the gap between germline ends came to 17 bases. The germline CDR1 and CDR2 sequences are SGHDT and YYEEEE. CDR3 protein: CASSLRVGTVYGYTF. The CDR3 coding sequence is TGTGCCAGCAGCCTTAGGGTCGGGACCGTCTATGGCTACACCTTC.

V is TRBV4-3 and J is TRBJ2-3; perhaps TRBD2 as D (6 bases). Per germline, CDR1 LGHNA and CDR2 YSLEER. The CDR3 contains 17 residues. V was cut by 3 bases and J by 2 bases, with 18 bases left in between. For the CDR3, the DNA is TGCGCCAGCAGCCAGTCCGCTCTAGCGTCCCCCACAGATACGCAGTATTTT. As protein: CASSQSALASPTDTQYF.